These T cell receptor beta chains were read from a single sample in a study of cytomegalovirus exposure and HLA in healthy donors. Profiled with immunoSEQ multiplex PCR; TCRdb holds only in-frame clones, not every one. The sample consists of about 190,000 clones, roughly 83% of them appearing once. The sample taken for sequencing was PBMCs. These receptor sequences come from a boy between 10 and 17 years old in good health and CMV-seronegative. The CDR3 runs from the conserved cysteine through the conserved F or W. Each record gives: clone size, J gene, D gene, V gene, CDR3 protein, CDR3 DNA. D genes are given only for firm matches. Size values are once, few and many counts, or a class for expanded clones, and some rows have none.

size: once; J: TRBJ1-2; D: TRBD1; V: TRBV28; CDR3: CASSLNPTGDYGYTF; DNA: TGTGCCAGCAGTCTAAACCCGACAGGGGACTATGGCTACACCTTC
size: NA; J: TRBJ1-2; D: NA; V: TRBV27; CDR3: CASSLDGGASYGYTF; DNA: TGTGCCAGCAGCCTTGACGGAGGAGCCTCATATGGCTACACCTTC
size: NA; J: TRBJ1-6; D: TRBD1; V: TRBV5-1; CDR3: CASSLQQGDRTPLHF; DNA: TGCGCCAGCAGCTTGCAACAGGGGGACCGGACACCCCTCCACTTT
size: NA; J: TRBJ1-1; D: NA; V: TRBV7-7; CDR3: CASSRTVNTEAFF; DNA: TGTGCTAGCAGCCGGACAGTGAACACTGAAGCTTTCTTT
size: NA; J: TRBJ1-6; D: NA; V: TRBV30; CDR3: CAWKDQGQYSPLHF; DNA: TGTGCCTGGAAGGACCAGGGGCAATATTCACCCCTCCACTTT
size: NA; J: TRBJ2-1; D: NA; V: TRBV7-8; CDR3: CASSLIQPQPEQFF; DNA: TGTGCCAGCAGCTTAATACAACCTCAACCTGAGCAGTTCTTC
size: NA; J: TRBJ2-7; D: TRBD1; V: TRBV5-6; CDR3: CASSGTGRWYEQYF; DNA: TGTGCCAGCAGCGGGACAGGTCGCTGGTACGAGCAGTACTTC
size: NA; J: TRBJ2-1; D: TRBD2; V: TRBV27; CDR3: CASSDRIFLAGGPGEQFF; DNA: TGTGCCAGCAGTGATCGCATCTTCCTAGCGGGAGGGCCTGGTGAGCAGTTCTTC
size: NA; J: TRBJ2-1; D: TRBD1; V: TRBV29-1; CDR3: CSVTPGGSYNEQFF; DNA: TGCAGCGTCACACCAGGGGGCTCCTACAATGAGCAGTTCTTC
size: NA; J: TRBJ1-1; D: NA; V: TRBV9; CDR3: CASSPARASLDTEAFF; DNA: TGTGCCAGCAGCCCCGCCAGGGCTTCATTGGACACTGAAGCTTTCTTT
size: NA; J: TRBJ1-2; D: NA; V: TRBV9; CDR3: CASSAEEFVGYGYTF; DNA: TGTGCCAGCAGCGCCGAGGAGTTCGTAGGTTATGGCTACACCTTC
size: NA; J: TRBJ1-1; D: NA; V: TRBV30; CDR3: CAWSDTGNTEAFF; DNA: TGTGCCTGGAGTGACACAGGGAACACTGAAGCTTTCTTT
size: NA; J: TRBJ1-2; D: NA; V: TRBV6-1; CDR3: CASSPPGGSSYGYTF; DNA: TGTGCCAGCTCGCCTCCGGGGGGCAGCAGCTATGGCTACACCTTC
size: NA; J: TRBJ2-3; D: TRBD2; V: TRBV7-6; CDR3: CASGGERGEADTQYF; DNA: TGTGCCAGCGGGGGCGAGCGGGGGGAGGCAGATACGCAGTATTTT
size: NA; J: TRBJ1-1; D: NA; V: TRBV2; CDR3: CASSEYKVKGAFF; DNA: TGTGCCAGCAGTGAATATAAAGTCAAGGGGGCTTTCTTT
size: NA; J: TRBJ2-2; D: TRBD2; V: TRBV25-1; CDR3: CASSFWTSGKYNTGELFF; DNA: TGTGCCAGCAGTTTTTGGACTAGCGGGAAGTATAACACCGGGGAGCTGTTTTTT
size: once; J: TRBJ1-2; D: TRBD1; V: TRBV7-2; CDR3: CASSFGTGSYGYTF; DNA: TGTGCCAGCAGCTTTGGGACAGGGAGCTATGGCTACACCTTC
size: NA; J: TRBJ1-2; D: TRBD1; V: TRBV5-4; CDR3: CASSAGTGVPNYGYTF; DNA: TGTGCCAGCAGCGCCGGGACAGGTGTCCCCAACTATGGCTACACCTTC
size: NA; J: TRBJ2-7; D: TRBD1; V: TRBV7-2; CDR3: CASSRDRVGEQYF; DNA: TGTGCCAGCAGCCGGGACAGGGTGGGCGAGCAGTACTTC
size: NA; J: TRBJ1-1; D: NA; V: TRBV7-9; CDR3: CASSLLLTANTEAFF; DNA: TGTGCCAGCAGCCTTCTGTTGACAGCGAACACTGAAGCTTTCTTT
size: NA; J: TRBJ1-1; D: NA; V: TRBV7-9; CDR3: CASRLEGRGTEAFF; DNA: TGTGCCAGCAGGTTAGAGGGGCGGGGTACTGAAGCTTTCTTT
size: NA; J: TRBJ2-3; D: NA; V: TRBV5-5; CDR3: CASSPPTGASTDTQYF; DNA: TGTGCCAGCTCCCCCCCCACTGGTGCTAGCACAGATACGCAGTATTTT
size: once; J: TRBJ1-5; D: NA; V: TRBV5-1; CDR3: CASSFSGGNQPQHF; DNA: TGCGCCAGCAGCTTTTCGGGGGGCAATCAGCCCCAGCATTTT
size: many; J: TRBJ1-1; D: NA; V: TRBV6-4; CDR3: CASSDRQDTEAFF; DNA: TGTGCCAGCAGTGATAGACAGGACACTGAAGCTTTCTTT
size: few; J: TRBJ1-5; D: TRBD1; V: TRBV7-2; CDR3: CASSPDRTGPQHF; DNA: TGTGCCAGCAGCCCAGACCGGACAGGGCCCCAGCATTTT
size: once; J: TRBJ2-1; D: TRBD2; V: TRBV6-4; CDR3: CASSDSASGGFEQFF; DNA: TGTGCCAGCAGTGACTCGGCTAGCGGGGGGTTTGAGCAGTTCTTC
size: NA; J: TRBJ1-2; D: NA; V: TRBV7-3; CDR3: CASSSGGQGNYGYTF; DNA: TGTGCCAGCAGCTCGGGGGGGCAGGGCAACTATGGCTACACCTTC
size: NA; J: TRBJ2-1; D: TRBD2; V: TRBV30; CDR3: CAWRGTSGSFYNEQFF; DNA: TGTGCCTGGAGGGGGACGAGCGGGAGTTTCTACAATGAGCAGTTCTTC
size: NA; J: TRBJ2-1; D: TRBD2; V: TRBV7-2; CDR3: CASSRTSHEQFF; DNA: TGTGCCAGCAGCCGGACTAGCCATGAGCAGTTCTTC
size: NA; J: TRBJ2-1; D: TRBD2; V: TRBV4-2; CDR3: CASSQEALAELEAYNEQFF; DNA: TGTGCCAGCAGCCAAGAGGCGCTAGCGGAGCTAGAAGCCTACAATGAGCAGTTCTTC
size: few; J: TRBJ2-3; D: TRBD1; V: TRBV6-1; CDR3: CASSGTAPGTQYF; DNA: TGTGCCAGCAGCGGGACAGCGCCGGGTACGCAGTATTTT
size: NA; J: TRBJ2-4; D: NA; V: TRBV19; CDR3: CASTTGTKNIQYF; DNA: TGTGCCAGTACCACAGGGACCAAAAACATTCAGTACTTC
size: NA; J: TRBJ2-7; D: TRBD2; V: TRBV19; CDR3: CASSTLAGGPYEQYF; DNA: TGTGCCAGTAGTACTCTAGCGGGAGGGCCCTACGAGCAGTACTTC
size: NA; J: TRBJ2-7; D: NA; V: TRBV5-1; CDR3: CASSLEGDYEQYF; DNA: TGCGCCAGCAGCTTGGAAGGGGACTACGAGCAGTACTTC
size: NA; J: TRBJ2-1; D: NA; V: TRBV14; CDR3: CASSQRLGGLRGWQFF; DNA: TGTGCCAGCAGCCAACGTCTCGGGGGTCTTCGTGGTTGGCAGTTCTTC
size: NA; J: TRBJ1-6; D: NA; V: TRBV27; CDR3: CASRGFTGSPLHF; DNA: TGTGCCAGCCGGGGGTTCACGGGGTCACCCCTCCACTTT
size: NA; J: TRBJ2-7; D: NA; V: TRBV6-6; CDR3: CASSTKWGPPYEQYF; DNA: TGTGCCAGCAGTACCAAGTGGGGGCCCCCCTACGAGCAGTACTTC
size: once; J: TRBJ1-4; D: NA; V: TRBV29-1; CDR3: CSVVLPQGNEKLFF; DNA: TGCAGCGTTGTTCTTCCACAGGGCAATGAAAAACTGTTTTTT
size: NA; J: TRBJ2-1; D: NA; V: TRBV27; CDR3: CASSLSLLRSSYNEQFF; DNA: TGTGCCAGCAGTTTATCACTCCTGCGTAGCTCCTACAATGAGCAGTTCTTC
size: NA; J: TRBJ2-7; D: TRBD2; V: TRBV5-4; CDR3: CASSLAVGGGATYEQYF; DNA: TGTGCCAGCAGCTTGGCCGTGGGCGGGGGGGCCACCTACGAGCAGTACTTC
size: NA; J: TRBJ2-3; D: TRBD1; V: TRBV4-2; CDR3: CASSQGGRQGATDTQYF; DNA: TGTGCCAGCAGCCAAGGGGGGAGACAGGGGGCAACAGATACGCAGTATTTT
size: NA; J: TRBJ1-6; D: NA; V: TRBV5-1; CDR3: CATKGGQDSPLHF; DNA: TGCGCCACCAAGGGGGGGCAAGATTCACCCCTCCACTTT
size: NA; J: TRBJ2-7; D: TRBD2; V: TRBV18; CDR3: CASSSSSGMYEQYF; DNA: TGTGCCAGCTCATCCTCTAGCGGGATGTACGAGCAGTACTTC
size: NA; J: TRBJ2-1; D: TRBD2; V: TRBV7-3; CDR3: CASSPGRTSLYNEQFF; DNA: TGTGCCAGCAGCCCCGGTAGGACTAGCCTCTACAATGAGCAGTTCTTC
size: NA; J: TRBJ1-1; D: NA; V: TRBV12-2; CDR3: CASRHTEGLTDTEAFF; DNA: TGTGCAAGTCGCCATACCGAGGGTCTTACGGACACTGAAGCTTTCTTT
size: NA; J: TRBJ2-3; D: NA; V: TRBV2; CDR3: CASVSGDTDTQYF; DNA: TGTGCCAGCGTTAGCGGAGACACAGATACGCAGTATTTT
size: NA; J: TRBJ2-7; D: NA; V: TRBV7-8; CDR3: CASSLNPTYEQYF; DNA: TGTGCCAGCAGCTTGAACCCAACTTACGAGCAGTACTTC
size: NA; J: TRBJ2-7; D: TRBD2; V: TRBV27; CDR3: CASSFSGGYEQYF; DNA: TGTGCCAGCAGTTTTTCGGGGGGCTACGAGCAGTACTTC
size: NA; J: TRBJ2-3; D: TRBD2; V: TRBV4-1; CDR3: CASSRPGASGRDTQYF; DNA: TGCGCCAGCAGCCGCCCCGGGGCTAGCGGGAGAGATACGCAGTATTTT
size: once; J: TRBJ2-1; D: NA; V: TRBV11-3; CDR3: CASSLEWGPYNEQFF; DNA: TGTGCCAGCAGCTTAGAGTGGGGGCCCTACAATGAGCAGTTCTTC
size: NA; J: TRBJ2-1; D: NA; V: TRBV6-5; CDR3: CASSSSWGHGQFF; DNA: TGTGCCAGCAGTTCCTCGTGGGGGCACGGGCAGTTCTTC
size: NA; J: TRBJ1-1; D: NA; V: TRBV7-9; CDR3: CSSSPPWSGKGRTEAFF; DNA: TGTTCCAGCAGCCCACCCTGGTCGGGGAAGGGTAGAACTGAAGCTTTCTTT
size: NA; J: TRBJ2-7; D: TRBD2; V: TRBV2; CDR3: CASSERTSGIGEQYF; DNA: TGTGCCAGCAGTGAAAGGACTAGCGGGATCGGCGAGCAGTACTTC
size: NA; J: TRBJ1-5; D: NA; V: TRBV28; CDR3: CASSPHQARGNQPQHF; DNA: TGTGCCAGCAGTCCACACCAAGCGAGAGGCAATCAGCCCCAGCATTTT
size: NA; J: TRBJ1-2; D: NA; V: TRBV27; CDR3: CASSFSSLNYGYTF; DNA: TGTGCCAGCAGTTTTTCCTCGCTAAACTATGGCTACACCTTC